The 24 T cell receptor beta chains below were found in one sample sequenced in a study of blood T cell repertoires in COVID-19 (TCRdb year 2020). The library was generated by the immunoSEQ multiplex PCR assay. This is the immuneACCESS table as TCRdb keeps it, with only in-frame sequences that have V and J called. A part of the clones is gone; compared with another copy, unresolved V genes explain less than half, and the rest is unexplained. The sample table contains 96,000 or so clones; only one count was recorded for roughly 79% of them. The ten top clones hold 4.5% to 5.5% of the sample. The sequenced sample consisted of peripheral blood. These receptors all come from a man aged 80 or over with COVID-19, enrolled during active disease.

The chain combines TRBV10-3 with TRBJ2-7; 10 bases map to TRBD2. From germline, CDR1 is ENHRY and CDR2 SYGVKD. Germline trimming cut 6 bases from V and 7 bases from J; bases unmatched to any gene: 9. The CDR3 contains 14 residues. The CDR3 protein is CAISPSGGDGEQYF. Written as DNA, the CDR3 is TGTGCCATCAGCCCGAGCGGGGGGGATGGGGAGCAGTACTTC.

The V gene is TRBV2, the J gene TRBJ1-5, with D perhaps matching TRBD1 (5 bases). Trimming removed 5 bases from V and 2 bases from J, with 10 bases in between. There are 14 residues in the CDR3. The V gene's germline CDR1 is SNHLY and CDR2 FYNNEI. The CDR3 bases are TGTGCCAGCAGTAGACCGGGGGGCAATCAGCCCCAGCATTTT. Protein sequence: CASSRPGGNQPQHF.

Note on this clone: A junction end diverges from the germline sequence, so it may reflect a read error. This same CDR3 is encoded by further DNA sequences in the sample. The V and J genes are TRBV19 and TRBJ1-5; tentatively, D is TRBD1 (5 bases). The CDR3 is 14 residues long. Germline V CDR1 and CDR2: LNHDA, SQIVND (reference sequence). The CDR3 DNA is TGTGCCAGTAGTATGTCAGGGAGGCTTCAGCCTCAGCATTTT. Its protein is CASSMSGRLQPQHF.

The J gene is TRBJ1-3, the V gene TRBV30; TRBD1 is a possible D gene (6 bases). This CDR3 is 15 amino acids long. Trimming pared 0 bases from V and 4 bases from J, leaving 13 bases between. Germline values: CDR1 GTSNPN, CDR2 SVGIG (reference sequence). The CDR3 coding sequence is TGTGCCTGGAGTGTTGCTGGGGGCGCGGGAAACACCATATATTTT. This encodes CAWSVAGGAGNTIYF.

This clone was observed a single time. V is TRBV4-2 and J is TRBJ1-5, with TRBD1 matching over 8 bases. CDR1 is LGHNA, CDR2 YNFKEQ, per germline. The J segment lost 5 bases and the V segment lost 1 base, leaving 4 bases of the junction unmatched. The CDR3 sequence is 15 residues long. This CDR3 reads CASSQGQGSDQPQHF. In DNA, the CDR3 is TGTGCCAGCAGCCAAGGACAGGGGTCGGATCAGCCCCAGCATTTT.

This clone was seen once. Other DNA sequences from this sample encode an identical CDR3 as well. The chain carries TRBV18 and TRBJ1-1, with 7 bases that match TRBD1. Trimming took 3 bases from V and 5 from J; bases not matched to a gene: 6. Germline V gene sequence: CDR1 KGHSH, CDR2 LQKENI. The CDR3 extends over 14 amino acids. The DNA of the CDR3 is TGTGCCAGCTCACCGGGGCAGGGGGAGACTGAAGCTTTCTTT. This sequence encodes CASSPGQGETEAFF.

This chain connects TRBV5-6 to TRBJ2-3; no clear D. The CDR3 is made up of 15 amino acids. Trimming took off 1 base at V and 2 bases at J, with 11 bases between the two ends. Looked up from germline, CDR1 is SGHDT and CDR2 is YYEEEE. The CDR3 region is CASSLLPTNTDTQYF. The CDR3 DNA reads TGTGCCAGCAGCTTGTTACCTACCAACACAGATACGCAGTATTTT.

This clone showed up just a few times. The chain is built from TRBV7-9 and TRBJ2-1; 7 nucleotides line up with TRBD2. The CDR3 covers 15 residues. CDR1 and CDR2 from the germline V gene are SEHNR and FQNEAQ (reference sequence). V gave up 2 bases and J gave up 6 bases; unmatched junction bases: 7. The CDR3 sequence: CASSLSLTSLNEQFF. Here the CDR3 DNA reads TGTGCCAGCAGCTTAAGCTTGACTAGCCTCAATGAGCAGTTCTTC. The full variable domain, rest sourced from reference TRBV7-9 and TRBJ2-1, is DTGVSQNPRHKITKRGQNVTFRCDPISEHNRLYWYRQTLGQGPEFLTYFQNEAQLEKSRLLSDRFSAERPKGSFSTLEIQRTEQGDSAMYLCASSLSLTSLNEQFFGPGTRLTVL.

The V call is TRBV11-2, the J call TRBJ2-1; 9 bases line up with TRBD2. Unmatched junction bases numbered 5, after V lost 1 base and J lost 7 bases. The CDR3 loop spans 15 amino acids. From germline, CDR1 is SGHAT and CDR2 FQNNGV. DNA of the CDR3: TGTGCCAGCAGCTTAGTAGCGGGAGTGTCGAATGAGCAGTTCTTC. Translation gives CASSLVAGVSNEQFF.

The J gene is TRBJ1-1, the V gene TRBV14; 8 bases are shared with TRBD1. The CDR3 length is 19 residues. Trimming removed 4 bases from V and 5 bases from J; junction bases left unmatched: 21. Germline-derived CDR1 and CDR2 are SGHDN and FVKESK. CDR3 sequence reads: CASSPLFRDRWGIETEAFF. CDR3 in DNA: TGTGCCAGCAGCCCCCTCTTCCGGGACAGGTGGGGGATTGAGACTGAAGCTTTCTTT.

The chain joins TRBV5-6 to TRBJ1-6; no definite D call. Germline CDR1 reads SGHDT; CDR2 reads YYEEEE. Between the trimmed V and J ends, which lost 2 bases and 0 bases, there was a span of 6 bases. The CDR3 runs to 15 residues. The CDR3 is CASSFRGSYNSPLHF. CDR3 DNA: TGTGCCAGCAGCTTTCGGGGCTCCTATAATTCACCCCTCCACTTT.

This rearrangement joins TRBV19 to TRBJ1-2; a possible D gene is TRBD1 (6 bases). The CDR3 consists of 15 residues. The germline V gene has CDR1 LNHDA and CDR2 SQIVND (reference sequence). The germline V and J ends were trimmed by 5 bases and 2 bases, with 15 bases remaining between them. The CDR3 nucleotides are TGTGCCAGTAGTTCCCGGACAGATTGGAACTATGGCTACACCTTC. Amino acid sequence: CASSSRTDWNYGYTF.

There are a few counts of this clone. The chain joins TRBV24-1 to TRBJ1-5; D unresolved. This CDR3 has 14 amino acids. Germline V lookup: CDR1 KGHDR, CDR2 SFDVKD. Trimming shortened V by 8 bases and J by 4 bases, and 14 bases separated the two germline ends. CDR3 bases: TGTGCCACCAAAAAAAGCGGTGAAAATCAGCCCCAGCATTTT. Translated, it gives CATKKSGENQPQHF.

This chain uses TRBV15 with TRBJ1-1; perhaps TRBD1 as D (6 bases). Trimming left V 3 bases short and J 7 bases short, with 15 bases between. This CDR3 region has 14 residues. Germline V gene data show CDR1 as LNHNV and CDR2 as YYDKDF (reference sequence). The CDR3, as DNA: TGTGCCACCAGCAGGGCCATACAGGGAAGTGAAGCTTTCTTT. This sequence encodes CATSRAIQGSEAFF.

This clone was found once. J is TRBJ2-5 and V is TRBV9, with D tentatively TRBD2 (6 bases). Trimming left V 5 bases short and J 2 bases short, with 22 bases between. CDR3 length: 17 residues. CDR1 is SGDLS, CDR2 YYNGEE, per germline. The CDR3 bases are TGTGCCAGCAGTCCCGGCTATGCGGGCGGGGAGCAAGAGACCCAGTACTTC. This gives the protein CASSPGYAGGEQETQYF.

J is TRBJ2-1 and V is TRBV5-1; TRBD1 is a possible D gene (5 bases). The germline CDR1 and CDR2 sequences are SGHRS and YFSETQ. V dropped 3 bases and J dropped 15 bases, with 19 bases sitting between them. The CDR3 runs 13 residues. The CDR3 protein is CASSYNRSPILFF. The CDR3 nucleotides are TGCGCCAGCAGCTACAACAGGAGCCCGATTTTGTTCTTC.

This clone was counted only a few times. This chain connects TRBV25-1 to TRBJ2-1; 10 bases are a match to TRBD1. The length of the CDR3 is 16 residues. Germline loops: CDR1 MGHDK, CDR2 SYGVNS. The V gene end was trimmed by 3 bases and the J gene end by 6 bases; junction bases not matched to a gene: 8. CDR3 sequence (DNA): TGTGCCAGCAGTGAGACAGGGGGCCGTGGTATCAATGAGCAGTTCTTC. Translated: CASSETGGRGINEQFF. Variable domain in full (rest from reference TRBV25-1 and TRBJ2-1): EADIYQTPRYLVIGTGKKITLECSQTMGHDKMYWYQQDPGMELHLIHYSYGVNSTEKGDLSSESTVSRIRTEHFPLTLESARPSHTSQYLCASSETGGRGINEQFFGPGTRLTVL.

The CDR3 nucleotides are TGTGCCACCAGCAGAGATTCCCTTCTATCCTACGAGCAGTACTTC. Amino acid sequence: CATSRDSLLSYEQYF. The chain has TRBV15 and TRBJ2-7; no clear D. Germline loops: CDR1 LNHNV, CDR2 YYDKDF (reference sequence). Trimming took off 0 bases at V and 1 base at J, with 10 bases between the two ends. The CDR3 consists of 15 residues.

This sequence joins TRBV7-9 and TRBJ1-6; D gene unclear. The germline gives CDR1 SEHNR, CDR2 FQNEAQ (reference sequence). The V end lost 3 bases, the J end lost 10 bases, and 7 bases lay between the germline ends. The CDR3 has 12 residues. For the CDR3, the DNA is TGTGCCAGCAGCTTCGGTTTGTCACCCCTCCACTTT. This encodes CASSFGLSPLHF.

The chain uses TRBV5-6 and TRBJ1-1, with D uncertain. This CDR3 has 11 residues. Germline CDR1 SGHDT, CDR2 YYEEEE. V was shortened by 7 bases and J by 6 bases, with 10 bases between the two germline ends. The CDR3 region has the DNA TGTGCCAGCCTAAAGTATTCTGAAGCTTTCTTT. It specifies CASLKYSEAFF.

This chain uses TRBV6-1 with TRBJ2-1, with 9 bases identical to TRBD2. Germline V CDR1 and CDR2: MNHNS, SASEGT. There are 15 residues in the CDR3. V trimming: 2 bases; J trimming: 9 bases; junction bases outside the gene matches: 8. The CDR3 DNA reads as TGTGCCAGCAGTGAACTAGCGGGAATTGGCGTTGAGCAGTTCTTC. It codes for CASSELAGIGVEQFF.

In its sample, this clone was seen once. The chain recombines TRBV5-1 with TRBJ2-7, with a possible D match to TRBD2 (6 bases). This CDR3 is built from 15 residues. The germline V gene has CDR1 SGHRS and CDR2 YFSETQ. V was shortened by 0 bases and J by 5 bases, with 15 bases between the two germline ends. CDR3 bases: TGCGCCAGCAGCTTGGCAGGCGGGATGGGCGACGAGCAGTACTTC. Its translation is CASSLAGGMGDEQYF.

The chain employs TRBV6-6 and TRBJ2-5; 8 nucleotides line up with TRBD1. The CDR3 contains 13 residues. Germline CDR1 reads MNHNY; CDR2 reads SVGAGI (reference sequence). V lost 4 bases to trimming and J lost 5 bases; unmatched junction nucleotides: 3. The CDR3 sequence is CASSFRQGETQYF. CDR3 coding DNA: TGTGCCAGCAGTTTCAGACAGGGGGAGACCCAGTACTTC.

The CDR3 DNA follows: TGTGCCAGCAGCTTAGCATTCAGGGGAAGGTACAATGAGCAGTTCTTC. Translation: CASSLAFRGRYNEQFF. The chain links TRBV11-2 to TRBJ2-1, with D perhaps matching TRBD1 (6 bases). This CDR3 is 16 amino acids long. Germline CDR1 SGHAT, CDR2 FQNNGV. V lost 1 base and J 4 bases, leaving 14 bases between the germline ends. Using reference TRBV11-2 and TRBJ2-1 for the parts outside the CDR3, the full variable domain is EAGVAQSPRYKIIEKRQSVAFWCNPISGHATLYWYQQILGQGPKLLIQFQNNGVVDDSQLPKDRFSAERLKGVDSTLKIQPAKLEDSAVYLCASSLAFRGRYNEQFFGPGTRLTVL.